This TCR beta chain was documented in a study of OX40 agonist ivuxolimab in advanced cancers. Germline CDR1 reads MNHEY; CDR2 reads SMNVEV (reference sequence). The CDR3 extends over 13 amino acids. V was clipped by 7 bases and J by 13 bases; unmatched bases: 12. Sequenced by immunoSEQ multiplex PCR; TCRdb stores in-frame clones only, minus some. The sample holds fewer than 75,000 clones, around nine tenths seen once. The receptor was derived from an adult with an advanced solid tumor such as melanoma, head and neck, liver or kidney cancer. The sequencing here drew on CD4+ or CD8+ T cells sorted from blood, taken in a trial of the OX40 agonist ivuxolimab. The J gene is TRBJ2-7, the V gene TRBV27; the match to TRBD2 covers 11 bases. As DNA, the CDR3 is TGTGCCAGCAAGGGCCTACTAGCGGGAGTAACATACTTC. Protein product: CASKGLLAGVTYF.